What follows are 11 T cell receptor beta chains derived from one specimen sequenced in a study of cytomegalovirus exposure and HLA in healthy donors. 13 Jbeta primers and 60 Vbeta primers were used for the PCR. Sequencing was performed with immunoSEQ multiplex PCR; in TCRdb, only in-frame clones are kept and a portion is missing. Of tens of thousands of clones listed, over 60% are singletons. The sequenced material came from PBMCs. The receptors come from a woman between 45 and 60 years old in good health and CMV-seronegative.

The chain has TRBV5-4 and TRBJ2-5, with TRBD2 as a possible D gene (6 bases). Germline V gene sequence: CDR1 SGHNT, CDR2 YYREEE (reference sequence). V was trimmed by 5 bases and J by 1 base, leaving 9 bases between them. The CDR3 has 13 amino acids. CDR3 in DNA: TGTGCCAGCAGGCGGGACTCCCAAGAGACCCAGTACTTC. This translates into CASRRDSQETQYF.

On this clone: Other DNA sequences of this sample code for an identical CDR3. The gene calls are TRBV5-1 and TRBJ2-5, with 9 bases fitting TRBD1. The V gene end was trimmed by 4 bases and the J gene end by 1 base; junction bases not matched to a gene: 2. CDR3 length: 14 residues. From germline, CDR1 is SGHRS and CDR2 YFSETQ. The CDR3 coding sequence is TGCGCCAGCAGCCGGGGACAGGGCCAAGAGACCCAGTACTTC. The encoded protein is CASSRGQGQETQYF.

CDR3 in DNA: TGCGCCAGCAGACCTGGACTAGTCGGAGTTCACGAGCAGTACTTC. As protein: CASRPGLVGVHEQYF. The chain is built from TRBV5-1 and TRBJ2-7, with TRBD2 identical over 7 bases. Looked up from germline, CDR1 is SGHRS and CDR2 is YFSETQ. This CDR3 spans 15 amino acids. V shed 5 bases and J 5 bases; nucleotides not matched to a gene: 13.

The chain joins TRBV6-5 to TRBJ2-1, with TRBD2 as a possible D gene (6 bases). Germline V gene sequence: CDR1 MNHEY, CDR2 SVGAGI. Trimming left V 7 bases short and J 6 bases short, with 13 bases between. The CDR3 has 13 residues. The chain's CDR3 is CASTGIGGNEQFF. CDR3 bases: TGTGCCAGCACCGGGATCGGGGGCAATGAGCAGTTCTTC.

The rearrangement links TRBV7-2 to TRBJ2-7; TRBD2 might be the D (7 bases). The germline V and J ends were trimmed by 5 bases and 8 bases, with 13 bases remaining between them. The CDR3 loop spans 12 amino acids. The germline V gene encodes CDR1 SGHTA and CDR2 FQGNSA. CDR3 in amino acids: CASSLGRDKQYF. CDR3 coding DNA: TGTGCCAGCAGCCTGGGGAGGGACAAGCAGTACTTC.

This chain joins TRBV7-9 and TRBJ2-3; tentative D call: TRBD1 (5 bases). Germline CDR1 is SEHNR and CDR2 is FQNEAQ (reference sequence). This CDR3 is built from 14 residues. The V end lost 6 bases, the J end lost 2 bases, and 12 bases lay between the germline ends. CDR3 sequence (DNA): TGTGCCAGCAGAATGATGACAGCCACAGATACGCAGTATTTT. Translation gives CASRMMTATDTQYF.

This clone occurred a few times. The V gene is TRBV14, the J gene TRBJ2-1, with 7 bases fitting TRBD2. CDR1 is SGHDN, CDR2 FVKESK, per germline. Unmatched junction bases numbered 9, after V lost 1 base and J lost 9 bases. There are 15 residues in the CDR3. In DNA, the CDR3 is TGTGCCAGCAGCCAAGTCGGCGGGGGAGCGTCTGAGCAGTTCTTC. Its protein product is CASSQVGGGASEQFF.

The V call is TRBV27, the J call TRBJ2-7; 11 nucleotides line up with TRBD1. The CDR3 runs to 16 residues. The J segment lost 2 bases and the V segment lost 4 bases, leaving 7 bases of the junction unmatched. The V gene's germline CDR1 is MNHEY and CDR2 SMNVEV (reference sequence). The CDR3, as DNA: TGTGCCAGCAGTTCAGCCCCGGGACAGGGGGCCTACGAGCAGTACTTC. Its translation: CASSSAPGQGAYEQYF.

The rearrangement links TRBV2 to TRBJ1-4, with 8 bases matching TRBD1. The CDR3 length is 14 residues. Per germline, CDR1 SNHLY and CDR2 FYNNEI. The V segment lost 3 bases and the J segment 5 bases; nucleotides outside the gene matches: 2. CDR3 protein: CASSDNRGNEKLFF. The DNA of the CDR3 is TGTGCCAGCAGTGATAACAGGGGGAATGAAAAACTGTTTTTT.

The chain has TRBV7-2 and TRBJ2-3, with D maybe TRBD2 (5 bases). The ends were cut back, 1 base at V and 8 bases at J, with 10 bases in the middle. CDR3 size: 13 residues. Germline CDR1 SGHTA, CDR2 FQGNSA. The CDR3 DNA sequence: TGTGCCAGCAGCTTAGAGGGAGAGGGTACGCAGTATTTT. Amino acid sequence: CASSLEGEGTQYF.

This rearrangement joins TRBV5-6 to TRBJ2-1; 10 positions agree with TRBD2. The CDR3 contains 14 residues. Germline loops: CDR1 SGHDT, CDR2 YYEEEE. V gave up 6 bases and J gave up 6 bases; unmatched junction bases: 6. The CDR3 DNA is TGTGCCAGCAACCTAGCGGGAGTTGGCAATGAGCAGTTCTTC. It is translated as CASNLAGVGNEQFF.